This TCR beta chain was recovered during a study of cytomegalovirus exposure and HLA in healthy donors. Findings and caveats of the study: Later analysis identified a missense DCLRE1C variant that was linked to TCR beta V- and J-gene trimming. The study dropped some indistinguishable V segments, TRBV6-2 and TRBV6-3 among them. It was only CMV serostatus that was available as immune exposure information. Later analysis indicated greater clonal expansion among HLA-associated TCR beta chains than among equally common other chains.

The V gene's germline CDR1 is GTSNPN and CDR2 SVGIG (reference sequence). The CDR3 is 13 amino acids. V was shortened by 5 bases and J by 3 bases, with 11 bases between the two germline ends. 60 Vbeta and 13 Jbeta primers were used in PCR. Here immunoSEQ multiplex PCR was the method, and the copy in TCRdb shows in-frame clones only, minus some. The table records just under 65,000 clones, roughly 78% of them present only once. In regard to this clone: What it binds is unknown.

The origin of this receptor is a woman between 25 and 40 years old in good health and CMV-seronegative. The material sequenced was PBMCs. The V and J genes are TRBV30 and TRBJ1-5; perhaps TRBD1 as D (6 bases). The CDR3 here is CAWVQGPNQPQHF. In nucleotides, the CDR3 is TGTGCCTGGGTACAGGGCCCCAATCAGCCCCAGCATTTT.